This is a list of T cell receptor beta chains from one sample in a study of human T cells and chemical hapten exposure. TCRdb re-derived calls from the RACE reads in MiXCR, one entry per CDR3 protein. The sample lists roughly 380,000 distinct CDR3 sequences, more than 5% occurring once. Sequenced here: whole blood, sampled in connection with sensitization to the hapten diphenylcyclopropenone (DPC). The origin of the receptors is a woman under 30 with alopecia areata. Some clones in this sample may be carry-over from other donors' samples. CDR3s include the opening cysteine and the closing phenylalanine or tryptophan. The D gene is left open where the match is weak. A row's size may be missing; if present it is once, few, many or a size class.

>.|.|TRBJ2-3|TRBV7-2
TGTGCCAGCAGCCCCCTAGCTCCGGGCACAGATACGCAGTATTTT
CASSPLAPGTDTQYF
>.|many|TRBJ1-4|TRBV5-5
TGTGCCAGCAGCCGGGGCGGAAGTGAAAAACTGTTTTTT
CASSRGGSEKLFF
>.|few|TRBJ1-4|TRBV27
TGTGCCAGCAGTCTATGGGGTGAAAAACTGTTTTTT
CASSLWGEKLFF
>.|many|TRBJ1-1|TRBV4-3
TGCGCCAGCAGCCACATCCCCGGGGCCAAGAACACTGAAGCTTTCTTT
CASSHIPGAKNTEAFF
>TRBD2|many|TRBJ2-3|TRBV6-4
TGTGCCAGCAGTTACGGGGGGGACGCAGATACGCAGTATTTT
CASSYGGDADTQYF
>.|many|TRBJ1-2|TRBV12-3/TRBV12-4
TGTGCCAGCAGCCCGCTCGCCCGGAGAGATGGCTACACCTTC
CASSPLARRDGYTF
>.|many|TRBJ1-5|TRBV12-3/TRBV12-4
TGTGCCAGCAGTTTTCTCGCCCAGCCCCAGCATTTT
CASSFLAQPQHF
>.|.|TRBJ2-3|TRBV28
TGTGCCAGCAGTTCGTCTGGTAATGTGGCTAGCGTGACAGATACGCAGTATTTT
CASSSSGNVASVTDTQYF
>.|many|TRBJ2-2|TRBV7-2
TGTGCCAGCAGCTTAAGTTCGGGAACCGGGGAGCTGTTTTTT
CASSLSSGTGELFF
>.|many|TRBJ1-5|TRBV5-6
TGTGCCAGCAGCTTGTGGGAGGGAAGCAATCAGCCCCAGCATTTT
CASSLWEGSNQPQHF
>TRBD1|many|TRBJ1-2|TRBV28
TGTGCCAGCAGTTTTGCCGGGACAGTCCATGGCTACACCTTC
CASSFAGTVHGYTF
>TRBD2|.|TRBJ2-1|TRBV3-1
TGTGCCAGCAGCCAAGAATTGGCTCTAGCGGGGGACTTCGCCTACAATGAGCAGTTCTTC
CASSQELALAGDFAYNEQFF
>.|few|TRBJ2-7|TRBV20-1
TGCAGTGCTATGCCAGGGGACTACGAGCAGTACTTC
CSAMPGDYEQYF
>.|few|TRBJ2-3|TRBV27
TGTGCCAGCAGGGGGGCGGACATCGGGGGAGATACGCAGTATTTT
CASRGADIGGDTQYF
>.|.|TRBJ1-5|TRBV6-5
TGTGCCAGCAGTCCCCGGGGGGTGCTCAATCAGCCCCAGCATTTT
CASSPRGVLNQPQHF
>.|many|TRBJ1-3|TRBV3-1
TGTGCCAGCAGCCAAGTGAGGTTCGGCACCATATATTTT
CASSQVRFGTIYF
>.|many|TRBJ1-1|TRBV18
TGTGCCAGCTCACCCACAACGGGGAACACTGAAGCTTTCTTT
CASSPTTGNTEAFF
>.|.|TRBJ2-3|TRBV6-6
TGTGCCAGCATGTACACAGATACGCAGTATTTT
CASMYTDTQYF
>.|many|TRBJ1-2|TRBV29-1
TGCAGCGTTGAAGATACGACTGTCGACTATGGCTACACCTTC
CSVEDTTVDYGYTF
>TRBD2|few|TRBJ2-3|TRBV7-2
TGTGCCAGCAGCTCGACTAGCGGGGATACGCAGTATTTT
CASSSTSGDTQYF
>.|many|TRBJ2-2|TRBV29-1
TGCAGCGTGTCCGGGGTAGCGAACACCGGGGAGCTGTTTTTT
CSVSGVANTGELFF
>.|few|TRBJ1-5|TRBV5-1
TGCGCCAGCAGCTACGAAGGGTACTGGGATCAGCCCCAGCATTTT
CASSYEGYWDQPQHF
>TRBD1|.|TRBJ2-3|TRBV7-9
TGTGCCAGCAGCTTACCGACAGGGACGACAGATACGCAGTATTTT
CASSLPTGTTDTQYF
>TRBD1|.|TRBJ1-5|TRBV18
TGTGCCAGCTCACCAGTGACAGGGGGACAGCCCCAGCATTTT
CASSPVTGGQPQHF
>TRBD1|.|TRBJ1-1|TRBV9
TGTGCCAGCAGCGCACACGACAGGGACACTGAAGCTTTCTTT
CASSAHDRDTEAFF
>.|.|TRBJ2-2|TRBV6-4
TGTGCCAGCAGTGAGGTACACGGGCCCGGGGAGCTGTTTTTT
CASSEVHGPGELFF
>.|many|TRBJ1-3|TRBV4-2
TGTGCCAGCAGCCAAGATGAGGGACGGTACTCTGGAAACACCATATATTTT
CASSQDEGRYSGNTIYF
>TRBD1|.|TRBJ1-1|TRBV5-1
TGCGCCAGCAGCTTGGAGGGACAGATTGGTACCATTGAAGCTTTCTTT
CASSLEGQIGTIEAFF
>.|many|TRBJ2-4|TRBV5-1
TGCGCCAGCAGCTTCGGGGACATTCAGTACTTC
CASSFGDIQYF
>TRBD1|many|TRBJ1-1|TRBV12-3/TRBV12-4
TGTGCCAGCCTTAACAGGGGAATGAACACTGAAGCTTTCTTT
CASLNRGMNTEAFF
>TRBD2|.|TRBJ2-3|TRBV12-3/TRBV12-4
TGTGCCAGCAGTGTGGGACTAGCGGGCCTGACAGATACGCAGTATTTT
CASSVGLAGLTDTQYF
>TRBD1|few|TRBJ2-1|TRBV7-8
TGTGCCAGCAGCTTAGTCCGATTTCCAGGGGGTGATGAGCAGTTCTTC
CASSLVRFPGGDEQFF
>TRBD1|.|TRBJ1-5|TRBV15
TGTGCCACCAGCAGAGCCCCGACAGGGGTCAGGGATCAGCCCCAGCATTTT
CATSRAPTGVRDQPQHF
>.|.|TRBJ2-3|TRBV7-9
TGTGCCAGCAGCTTACTCACGGGGACGCAGAATTTT
CASSLLTGTQNF
>TRBD1|.|TRBJ1-2|TRBV18
TGTGCCAGCTCACCAACCCCCGGGACAGGGGGCGCGGTAGGCGGCTACACCTTC
CASSPTPGTGGAVGGYTF
>.|once|TRBJ2-5|TRBV2
TGTGCCAGCCGGAGAGGCCTCCAAGAGACCCAGTACTTC
CASRRGLQETQYF
>TRBD1|.|TRBJ1-2|TRBV28
TGTGCCAGCAACACAGGGGGAGTAAGTAACTATGGCTACACCTTC
CASNTGGVSNYGYTF
>TRBD1|many|TRBJ2-5|TRBV3-1
TGTGCCAGCAGCCAATCGACAGGGGACTTGACCCAGTACTTC
CASSQSTGDLTQYF
>.|many|TRBJ1-6|TRBV28
TGTGCCAGCAGTTTAATCGGGATCCCACCCCTCCACTTT
CASSLIGIPPLHF
>.|many|TRBJ1-6|TRBV20-1
TGCAGTGCTAGGGGGCGGTTTTCACCCCTCCACTTT
CSARGRFSPLHF
>.|few|TRBJ2-1|TRBV9
TGTGCCAGCAGCGTTTCTGCGGGGCGGCACAATGAGCAGTTCTTC
CASSVSAGRHNEQFF
>.|few|TRBJ1-3|TRBV6-5
TGTGCCAGCAGTTACTCGATAGTCGACTCAGGAAACACCATATATTTT
CASSYSIVDSGNTIYF
>.|few|TRBJ1-1|TRBV3-1
TGTGCCAGCAACAACCCGGAGGCAAACACTGAAGCTTTCTTT
CASNNPEANTEAFF
>TRBD1|.|TRBJ2-3|TRBV10-3
TGTGCCATCAGTGAGTCGGGACAGGGAACAGATACGCAGTATTTT
CAISESGQGTDTQYF
>TRBD1|many|TRBJ1-1|TRBV11-2
TGTGCCAGCACCAACGACAGGGAGGGAAGAGCTTTCTTT
CASTNDREGRAFF
>.|few|TRBJ2-4|TRBV6-2/TRBV6-3
TGTGCCAGCAGTCCCGGGACTCTGCGGGGCATTCAGTACTTC
CASSPGTLRGIQYF
>.|few|TRBJ2-1|TRBV4-2
TGTGCCAGCAGCCAAGACTCAAGCTCCTACAATGAGCAGTTCTTC
CASSQDSSSYNEQFF
>.|few|TRBJ2-7|TRBV10-3
TGTGCCATCAGTGAGTCCGGGACGGTCGAGCAGTACTTC
CAISESGTVEQYF